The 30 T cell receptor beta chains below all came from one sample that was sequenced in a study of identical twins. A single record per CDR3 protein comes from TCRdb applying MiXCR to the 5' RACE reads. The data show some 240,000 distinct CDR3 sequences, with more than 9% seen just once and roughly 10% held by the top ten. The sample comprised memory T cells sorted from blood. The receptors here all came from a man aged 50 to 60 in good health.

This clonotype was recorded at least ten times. The CDR3 protein is CASSQDGQGGTGELFF. DNA of the CDR3: TGCGCCAGCAGCCAAGACGGCCAGGGGGGCACCGGGGAGCTGTTTTTT. The J gene is TRBJ2-2, the V gene TRBV4-3, with a possible D match to TRBD1 (7 bases). With 0 bases removed from V and 4 bases from J, the gap between germline ends came to 12 bases. The CDR3 contains 16 residues. Looked up from germline, CDR1 is LGHNA and CDR2 is YSLEER.

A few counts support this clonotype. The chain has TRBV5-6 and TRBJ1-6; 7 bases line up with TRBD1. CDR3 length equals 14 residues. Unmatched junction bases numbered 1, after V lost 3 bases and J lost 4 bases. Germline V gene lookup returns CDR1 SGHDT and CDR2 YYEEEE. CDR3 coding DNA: TGTGCCAGCAGCTCGGACAGGTATAATTCACCCCTCCACTTT. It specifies CASSSDRYNSPLHF.

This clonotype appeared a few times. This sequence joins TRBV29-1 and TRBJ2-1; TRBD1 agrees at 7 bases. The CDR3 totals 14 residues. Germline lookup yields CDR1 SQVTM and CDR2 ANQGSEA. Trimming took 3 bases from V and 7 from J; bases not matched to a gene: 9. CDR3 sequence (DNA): TGCAGCGTTGACTCCGGGACAGACACTAATGAGCAGTTCTTC. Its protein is CSVDSGTDTNEQFF.

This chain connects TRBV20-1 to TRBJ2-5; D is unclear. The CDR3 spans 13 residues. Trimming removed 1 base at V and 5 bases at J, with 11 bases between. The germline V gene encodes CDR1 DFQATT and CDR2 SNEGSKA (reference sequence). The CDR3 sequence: CSARVKGWETQYF. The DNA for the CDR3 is TGCAGTGCTAGAGTGAAGGGATGGGAGACCCAGTACTTC.

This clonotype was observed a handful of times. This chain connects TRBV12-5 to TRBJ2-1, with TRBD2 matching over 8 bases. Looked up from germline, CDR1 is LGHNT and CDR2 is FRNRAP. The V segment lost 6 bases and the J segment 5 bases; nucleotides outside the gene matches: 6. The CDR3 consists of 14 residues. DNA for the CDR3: TGTGCTAGTGGAACTAGCGGAGGAGACAATGAGCAGTTCTTC. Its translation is CASGTSGGDNEQFF.

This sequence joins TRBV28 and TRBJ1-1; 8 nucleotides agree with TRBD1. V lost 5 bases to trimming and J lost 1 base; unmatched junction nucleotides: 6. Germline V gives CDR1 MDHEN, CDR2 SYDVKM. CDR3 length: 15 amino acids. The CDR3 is CASSPQGAGNTEAFF. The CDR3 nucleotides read TGTGCCAGCAGTCCCCAGGGGGCCGGGAACACTGAAGCTTTCTTT. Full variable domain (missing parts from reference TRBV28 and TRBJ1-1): DVKVTQSSRYLVKRTGEKVFLECVQDMDHENMFWYRQDPGLGLRLIYFSYDVKMKEKGDIPEGYSVSREKKERFSLILESASTNQTSMYLCASSPQGAGNTEAFFGQGTRLTVV.

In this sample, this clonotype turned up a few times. CDR3 in amino acids: CASSLTATETQYF. CDR3 bases: TGCGCCAGCAGCCTGACAGCGACGGAGACCCAGTACTTC. The V call is TRBV4-1, the J call TRBJ2-5, with D tentatively TRBD1 (5 bases). Per germline, CDR1 MGHRA and CDR2 YSYEKL. Trimming stripped 4 bases from V and 5 bases from J, with 11 bases between. The CDR3 extends over 13 amino acids.

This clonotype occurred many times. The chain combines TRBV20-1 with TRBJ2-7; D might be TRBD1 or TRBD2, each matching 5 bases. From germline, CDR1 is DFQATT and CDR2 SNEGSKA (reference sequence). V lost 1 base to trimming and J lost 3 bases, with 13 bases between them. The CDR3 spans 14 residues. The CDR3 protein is CSARVPPGLYEQYF. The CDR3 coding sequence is TGCAGTGCTAGAGTCCCCCCGGGGCTCTACGAGCAGTACTTC.

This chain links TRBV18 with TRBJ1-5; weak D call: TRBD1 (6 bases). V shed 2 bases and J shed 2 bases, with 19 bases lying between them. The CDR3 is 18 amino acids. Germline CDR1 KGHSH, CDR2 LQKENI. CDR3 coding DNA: TGTGCCAGCTCACCAACGGCTGGGGGCGTTGGTGGCAATCAGCCCCAGCATTTT. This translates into CASSPTAGGVGGNQPQHF.

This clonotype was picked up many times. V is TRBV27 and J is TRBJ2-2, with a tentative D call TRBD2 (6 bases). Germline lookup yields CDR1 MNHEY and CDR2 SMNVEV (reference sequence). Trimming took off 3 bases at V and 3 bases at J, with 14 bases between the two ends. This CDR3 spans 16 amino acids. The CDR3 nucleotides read TGTGCCAGCAGTTTTATCGGCGGGGATCACACCGGGGAGCTGTTTTTT. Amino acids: CASSFIGGDHTGELFF.

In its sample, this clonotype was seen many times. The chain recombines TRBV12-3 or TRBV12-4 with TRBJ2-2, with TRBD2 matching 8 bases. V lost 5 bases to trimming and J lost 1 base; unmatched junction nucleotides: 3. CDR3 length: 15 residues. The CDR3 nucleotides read TGTGCCAGCAGTACGAGCGGGAGGAACACCGGGGAGCTGTTTTTT. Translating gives CASSTSGRNTGELFF.

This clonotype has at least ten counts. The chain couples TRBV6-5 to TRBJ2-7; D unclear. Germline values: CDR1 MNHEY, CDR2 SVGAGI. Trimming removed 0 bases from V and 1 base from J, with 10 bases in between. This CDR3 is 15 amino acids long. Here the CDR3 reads CASSYSALGSYEQYF. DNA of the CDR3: TGTGCCAGCAGTTACTCGGCCCTAGGGTCCTACGAGCAGTACTTC.

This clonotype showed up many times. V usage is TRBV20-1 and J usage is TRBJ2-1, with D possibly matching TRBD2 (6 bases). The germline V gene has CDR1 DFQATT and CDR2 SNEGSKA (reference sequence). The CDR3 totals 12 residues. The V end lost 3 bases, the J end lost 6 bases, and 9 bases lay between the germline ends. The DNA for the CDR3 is TGCAGTGCTAGTGCCGGGAGCAATGAGCAGTTCTTC. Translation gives CSASAGSNEQFF.

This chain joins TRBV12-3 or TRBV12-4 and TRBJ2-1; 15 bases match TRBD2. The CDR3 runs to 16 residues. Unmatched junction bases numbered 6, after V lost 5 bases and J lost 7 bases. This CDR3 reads CASSPGLAGGLNEQFF. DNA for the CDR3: TGTGCCAGCAGTCCTGGACTAGCGGGGGGGCTAAATGAGCAGTTCTTC.

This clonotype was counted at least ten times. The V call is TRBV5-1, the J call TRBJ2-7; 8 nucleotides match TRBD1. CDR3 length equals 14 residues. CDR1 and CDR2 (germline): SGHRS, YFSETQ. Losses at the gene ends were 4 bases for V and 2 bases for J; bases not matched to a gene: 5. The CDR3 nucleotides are TGCGCCAGCAGCGCTGGACAGGGACCCTACGAGCAGTACTTC. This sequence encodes CASSAGQGPYEQYF. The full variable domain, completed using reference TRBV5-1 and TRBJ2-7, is KAGVTQTPRYLIKTRGQQVTLSCSPISGHRSVSWYQQTPGQGLQFLFEYFSETQRNKGNFPGRFSGRQFSNSRSEMNVSTLELGDSALYLCASSAGQGPYEQYFGPGTRLTVT.

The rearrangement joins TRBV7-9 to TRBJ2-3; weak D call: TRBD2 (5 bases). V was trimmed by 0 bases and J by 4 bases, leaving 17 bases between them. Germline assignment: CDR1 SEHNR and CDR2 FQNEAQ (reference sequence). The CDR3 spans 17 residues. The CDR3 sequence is CASSLAEGRLSPDTQYF. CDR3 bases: TGTGCCAGCAGCTTAGCCGAGGGTCGCCTTAGTCCAGATACGCAGTATTTT.

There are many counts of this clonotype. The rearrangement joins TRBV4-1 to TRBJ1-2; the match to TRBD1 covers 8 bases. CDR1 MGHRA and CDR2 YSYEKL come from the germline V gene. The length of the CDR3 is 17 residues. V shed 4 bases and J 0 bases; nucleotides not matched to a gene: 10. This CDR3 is CASSLSGTGTTNYGYTF. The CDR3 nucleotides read TGCGCCAGCAGCCTCTCCGGGACAGGAACAACTAACTATGGCTACACCTTC.

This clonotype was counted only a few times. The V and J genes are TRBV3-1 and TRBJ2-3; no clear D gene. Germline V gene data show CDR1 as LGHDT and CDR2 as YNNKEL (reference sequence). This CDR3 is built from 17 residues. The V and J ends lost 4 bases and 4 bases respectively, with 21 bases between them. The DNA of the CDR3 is TGTGCCAGCAGCCGACGGGCTTTAGGGAATTTTGCAGATACGCAGTATTTT. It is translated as CASSRRALGNFADTQYF.

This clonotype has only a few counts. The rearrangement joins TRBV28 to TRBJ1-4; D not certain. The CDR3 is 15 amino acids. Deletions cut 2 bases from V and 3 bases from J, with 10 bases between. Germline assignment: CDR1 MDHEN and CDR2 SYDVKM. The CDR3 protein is CASSLSGRANEKLFF. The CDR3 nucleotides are TGTGCCAGCAGTTTAAGCGGGCGGGCTAATGAAAAACTGTTTTTT.

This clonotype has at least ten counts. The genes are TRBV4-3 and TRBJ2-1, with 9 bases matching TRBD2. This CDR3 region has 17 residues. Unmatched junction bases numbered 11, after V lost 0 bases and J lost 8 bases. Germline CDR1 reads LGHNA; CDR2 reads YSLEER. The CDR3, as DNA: TGCGCCAGCAGCCAAGATCTTCGCGGCGGGGGGGCTCATGAGCAGTTCTTC. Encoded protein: CASSQDLRGGGAHEQFF.

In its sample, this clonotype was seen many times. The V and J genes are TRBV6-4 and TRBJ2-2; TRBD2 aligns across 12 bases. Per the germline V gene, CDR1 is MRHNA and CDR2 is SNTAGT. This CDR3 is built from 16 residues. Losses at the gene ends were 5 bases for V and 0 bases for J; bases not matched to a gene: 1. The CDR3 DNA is TGTGCCAGCAGTAGGACTAGCGGGGCGAACACCGGGGAGCTGTTTTTT. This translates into CASSRTSGANTGELFF.

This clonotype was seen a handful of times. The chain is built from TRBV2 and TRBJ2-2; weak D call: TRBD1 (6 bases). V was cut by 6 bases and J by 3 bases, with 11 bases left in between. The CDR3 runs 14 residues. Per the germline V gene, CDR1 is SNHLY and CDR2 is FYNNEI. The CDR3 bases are TGTGCCAGCAGGCCTAGGACAGACACCGGGGAGCTGTTTTTT. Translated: CASRPRTDTGELFF.

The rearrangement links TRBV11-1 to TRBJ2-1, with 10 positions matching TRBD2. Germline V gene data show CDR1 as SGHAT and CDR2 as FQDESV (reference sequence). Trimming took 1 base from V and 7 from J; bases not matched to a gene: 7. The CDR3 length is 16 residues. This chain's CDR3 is CASSLVLLAGINEQFF. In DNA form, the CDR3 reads TGTGCCAGCAGCTTAGTGTTACTAGCGGGAATTAATGAGCAGTTCTTC.

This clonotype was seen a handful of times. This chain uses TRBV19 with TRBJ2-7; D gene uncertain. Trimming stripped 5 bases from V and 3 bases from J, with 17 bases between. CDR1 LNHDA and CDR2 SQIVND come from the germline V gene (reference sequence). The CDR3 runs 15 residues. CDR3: CASSETGSRIYEQYF. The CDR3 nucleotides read TGTGCCAGTAGTGAAACCGGGTCTAGAATCTACGAGCAGTACTTC.

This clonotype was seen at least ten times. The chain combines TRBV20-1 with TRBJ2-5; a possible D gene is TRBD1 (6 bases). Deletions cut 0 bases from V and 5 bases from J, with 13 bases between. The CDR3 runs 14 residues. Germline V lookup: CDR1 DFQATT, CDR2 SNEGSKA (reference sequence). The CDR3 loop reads CSARDPGAGETQYF. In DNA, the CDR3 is TGCAGTGCTAGAGATCCAGGGGCTGGGGAGACCCAGTACTTC.

As DNA, the CDR3 is TGTGCCAGCAGTTTGGGCAGGGCGGATGGCTACACCTTC. It yields the protein CASSLGRADGYTF. V usage is TRBV12-3 or TRBV12-4 and J usage is TRBJ1-2, with a tentative D call TRBD1 (5 bases). This CDR3 has 13 amino acids. Trimming left V 3 bases short and J 6 bases short, with 11 bases between.

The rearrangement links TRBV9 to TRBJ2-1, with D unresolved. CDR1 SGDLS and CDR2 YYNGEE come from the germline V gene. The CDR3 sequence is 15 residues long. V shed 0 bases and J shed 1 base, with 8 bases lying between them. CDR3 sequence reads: CASSVGTVSYNEQFF. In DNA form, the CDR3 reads TGTGCCAGCAGCGTAGGGACGGTATCCTACAATGAGCAGTTCTTC.

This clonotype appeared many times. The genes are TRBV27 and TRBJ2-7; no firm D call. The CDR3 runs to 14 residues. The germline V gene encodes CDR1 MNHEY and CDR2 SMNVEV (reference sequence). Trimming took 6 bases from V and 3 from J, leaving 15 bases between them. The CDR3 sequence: CASSPALENYEQYF. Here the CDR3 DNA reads TGTGCCAGCAGCCCAGCCCTAGAAAACTACGAGCAGTACTTC.

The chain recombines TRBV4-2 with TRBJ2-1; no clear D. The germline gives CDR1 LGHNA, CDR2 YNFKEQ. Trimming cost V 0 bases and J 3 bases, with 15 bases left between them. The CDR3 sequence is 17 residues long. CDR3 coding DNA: TGTGCCAGCAGCCAAGATTTAGCAGGTGGGATCTACAATGAGCAGTTCTTC. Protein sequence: CASSQDLAGGIYNEQFF.

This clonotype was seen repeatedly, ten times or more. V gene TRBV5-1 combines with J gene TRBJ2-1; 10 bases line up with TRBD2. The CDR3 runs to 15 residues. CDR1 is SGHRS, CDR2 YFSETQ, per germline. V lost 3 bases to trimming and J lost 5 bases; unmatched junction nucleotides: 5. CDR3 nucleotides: TGCGCCAGCAGCTGGATACTAGCGGGACACAATGAGCAGTTCTTC. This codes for CASSWILAGHNEQFF.